The clone carrying this T cell receptor beta chain has just a few counts. Its matching antigen is unknown. This sample was included in a study of PD-1 blockade in classical Hodgkin lymphoma. Study overall: Patients were administered nivolumab (3 mg/kg intravenously) every 2 weeks.

Time point given: cycle 4 day 1 (C4D1), after 5 to 7 weeks of nivolumab. Exposure to brentuximab vedotin varied, and each patient had relapsed following autologous stem cell transplantation. Using magnetic negative selection, the CD4+ T cells were separated out of thawed PBMCs. Whole-study results and caveats: Only CD4+ TCR diversity, not CD8+, had risen significantly by C4D1. Newly diagnosed patients had diversity similar to the baseline diversity of complete responders.

Repertoires were generated with immunoSEQ multiplex PCR, while TCRdb's copy carries only in-frame clones and drops some. The data hold under 20,000 clones, with around 72% observed a single time. The clonotype was recovered from a human donor with classical Hodgkin lymphoma. Specimen: CD4+ T cells from blood, collected before the fourth cycle of nivolumab.

This CDR3 reads CASSIRGGNTEAFF. The CDR3 region has the DNA TGTGCCAGCAGTATCCGGGGGGGGAACACTGAAGCTTTCTTT. V gene TRBV27 combines with J gene TRBJ1-1; tentatively, D is TRBD1 (5 bases). Trimming left V 5 bases short and J 1 base short, with 11 bases between. Germline V gene lookup returns CDR1 MNHEY and CDR2 SMNVEV (reference sequence). This CDR3 comprises 14 residues.